The 27 T cell receptor beta chains below were found in one sample sequenced in a study of vaccination effects on CD4 cells after COVID-19. After expansion with viral peptide pools in the ViraFEST assay, antigen-specific CD4+ T cells were sequenced. Cultured cells yielded isolated CD4+ T cells after 10 to 11 days. The vaccine given was either BNT162b2 or mRNA-1273, in two doses. No antigens are known for them. Here immunoSEQ multiplex PCR was the method, and the copy in TCRdb shows in-frame clones only, minus some. The table has around 69,000 clones, just under 75% seen once. The material was CD4+ T cells from PBMCs cultured with HCoV-229E spike peptides, obtained after COVID-19 vaccination. The receptors stem from a human donor who received a COVID-19 vaccine.

The chain links TRBV3-1 (or the pseudogene TRBV3-2) to TRBJ1-3; no reliable D call. Trimming cost V 4 bases and J 4 bases, with 14 bases left between them. The CDR3 is made up of 15 amino acids. Germline V gene sequence: CDR1 LGHDT, CDR2 YNNKEL (reference sequence). The CDR3 nucleotides are TGTGCCAGCAGCCCCAGGTTCCAGGCCGGAAACACCATATATTTT. It yields the protein CASSPRFQAGNTIYF.

The chain employs TRBV5-6 and TRBJ2-4; TRBD1 matches at 9 bases. Germline lookup yields CDR1 SGHDT and CDR2 YYEEEE. This CDR3 is 19 amino acids long. After removal of 4 bases from V and 0 bases from J, the junction contained 14 bases not matched to a gene. The CDR3 DNA reads TGTGCCAGCAGCCCCTCCGGGACAGGGATCTTCGGAGCCAAAAACATTCAGTACTTC. This encodes CASSPSGTGIFGAKNIQYF. Filled out from reference TRBV5-6 and TRBJ2-4, the complete variable domain reads DAGVTQSPTHLIKTRGQQVTLRCSPKSGHDTVSWYQQALGQGPQFIFQYYEEEERQRGNFPDRFSGHQFPNYSSELNVNALLLGDSALYLCASSPSGTGIFGAKNIQYFGAGTRLSVL.

The CDR3 DNA sequence: TGTGCCAGCAGCGCCGAAGTCAGCGTGGACAGGGGGACTGGAAACACCATATATTTT. This translates into CASSAEVSVDRGTGNTIYF. The chain couples TRBV21-1 to TRBJ1-3; whether TRBD1, the table's D call, matches the DNA was not checked. TRBV21-1 counts as a pseudogene. This CDR3 region has 19 residues.

The sample holds a few counts of this clone. The V call is TRBV19, the J call TRBJ2-7; TRBD1 agrees at 7 bases. The germline CDR1 and CDR2 sequences are LNHDA and SQIVND (reference sequence). The CDR3 is 15 amino acids. V lost 5 bases and J lost 1; bases outside the gene matches: 8. This CDR3 is CASSQNRGDSYEQYV. In nucleotides, the CDR3 is TGTGCCAGTAGTCAGAACAGGGGCGATTCCTACGAGCAGTACGTC.

The rearrangement links TRBV6-5 to TRBJ2-1, with TRBD1 matching 8 bases. This CDR3 has 15 residues. The junction had 8 bases not matched to a gene; V was cut back by 6 bases and J by 4 bases. Germline V gives CDR1 MNHEY, CDR2 SVGAGI. As DNA, the CDR3 is TGTGCCAGCAGCCAAACAGGGGGAGATTACAATGAGCAGTTCTTC. Translating gives CASSQTGGDYNEQFF.

The rearrangement links TRBV3-1 (or the pseudogene TRBV3-2) to TRBJ2-3, with 14 bases matching TRBD2. The CDR3 is 17 amino acids. V lost 1 base and J lost 5; bases outside the gene matches: 5. Germline CDR1 and CDR2: LGHDT and YNNKEL (reference sequence). This CDR3 reads CASSQGLAGGHGDTQYF. CDR3 nucleotide sequence: TGTGCCAGCAGCCAAGGACTAGCGGGGGGGCATGGAGATACGCAGTATTTT.

The chain recombines TRBV6-2 or TRBV6-3 with TRBJ2-7; 7 bases are a match to TRBD1. Germline-derived CDR1 and CDR2 are MNHEY and SVGEGT. V lost 5 bases, J lost 5 bases, and 9 bases stayed unmatched. The CDR3 has 14 amino acids. CDR3 sequence: CASSNRQGAHEQYV. CDR3 coding DNA: TGTGCCAGCAGTAACAGACAGGGTGCCCACGAGCAGTACGTC.

The chain uses TRBV7-9 and TRBJ1-2, with a possible D match to TRBD1 (5 bases). Germline CDR1 SEHNR, CDR2 FQNEAQ (reference sequence). The CDR3 spans 16 residues. V lost 5 bases and J 1 base, leaving 17 bases between the germline ends. This chain's CDR3 is CASSQPDTYFNYGYTF. The DNA of the CDR3 is TGTGCCAGCAGCCAACCGGACACATATTTTAACTATGGCTACACCTTC.

The J gene is TRBJ2-7, the V gene TRBV4-2; D gene uncertain. V was cut by 6 bases and J by 0 bases, with 21 bases left in between. This CDR3 is built from 17 residues. Germline CDR1 is LGHNA and CDR2 is YNFKEQ. CDR3: CASSPDATVLSSYEQYV. For the CDR3, the DNA is TGTGCCAGCAGTCCTGACGCAACTGTTCTAAGCTCCTACGAGCAGTACGTC.

This rearrangement joins TRBV5-1 to TRBJ2-3; unclear D gene. V was shortened by 0 bases and J by 0 bases, with 8 bases between the two germline ends. Germline lookup yields CDR1 SGHRS and CDR2 YFSETQ. The CDR3 is made up of 15 amino acids. The CDR3 sequence: CASSLADRSTDTQYF. The CDR3 DNA reads as TGCGCCAGCAGCTTGGCCGATAGAAGCACAGATACGCAGTATTTT.

The chain uses TRBV7-9 and TRBJ1-5, with D uncertain. The CDR3 has 12 residues. Germline V gene data show CDR1 as SEHNR and CDR2 as FQNEAQ (reference sequence). The V gene lost 5 bases and the J gene lost 6 bases, with 8 bases spanning the gap. CDR3 residues: CASSHAGQPQHF. CDR3 bases: TGTGCCAGCAGCCACGCTGGTCAGCCCCAGCATTTT.

This chain's CDR3 is CASSQGEGYGYTF. In nucleotides, the CDR3 is TGCGCCAGCAGCCAAGGGGAGGGTTATGGCTACACCTTC. The chain has TRBV4-1 and TRBJ1-2; D call uncertain. Trimming stripped 1 base from V and 5 bases from J, with 8 bases between. Germline CDR1 is MGHRA and CDR2 is YSYEKL. The CDR3 is 13 residues long.

This rearrangement joins TRBV3-1 (or the pseudogene TRBV3-2) to TRBJ2-3; no definite D call. The CDR3 spans 14 residues. V was shortened by 5 bases and J by 6 bases, with 15 bases between the two germline ends. CDR1 is LGHDT and CDR2 is YNNKEL in the germline V gene (reference sequence). CDR3 bases: TGTGCCAGCAGCTCCCAGTGGGGTGCTGATACGCAGTATTTT. Its protein product is CASSSQWGADTQYF.

CDR3 sequence: CASSLRGIDTEAFF. The CDR3 nucleotides read TGTGCCAGCAGCTTGAGAGGAATCGACACTGAAGCTTTCTTT. V is TRBV13 and J is TRBJ1-1; D is uncertain. Germline V CDR1 and CDR2: PRHDT, FYEKMQ (reference sequence). The CDR3 is 14 residues long. Trimming removed 3 bases at V and 3 bases at J, with 11 bases between. Full variable domain (remainder filled in from reference TRBV13 and TRBJ1-1): AAGVIQSPRHLIKEKRETATLKCYPIPRHDTVYWYQQGPGQDPQFLISFYEKMQSDKGSIPDRFSAQQFSDYHSELNMSSLELGDSALYFCASSLRGIDTEAFFGQGTRLTVV.

This clone was found a few times. This chain links TRBV28 with TRBJ1-2; possible D gene TRBD1, 5 bases. The CDR3 consists of 12 residues. The ends were cut back, 6 bases at V and 2 bases at J, with 7 bases in the middle. The germline CDR1 and CDR2 sequences are MDHEN and SYDVKM. CDR3 nucleotides: TGTGCCAGCAGCCGGGACAACTATGGCTACACCTTC. As protein: CASSRDNYGYTF.

The rearrangement joins TRBV6-5 to TRBJ2-7; D is unresolved. In germline, CDR1 is MNHEY, CDR2 SVGAGI. This CDR3 has 11 amino acids. With 6 bases removed from V and 3 bases from J, the gap between germline ends came to 6 bases. CDR3 region: CASRDYYEQYV. CDR3 sequence (DNA): TGTGCCAGCAGAGATTACTACGAGCAGTACGTC.

The rearrangement uses TRBV3-1 (or the pseudogene TRBV3-2) and TRBJ2-5, with D unclear. The CDR3 is made up of 14 amino acids. Trimming shortened V by 1 base and J by 2 bases, and 8 bases separated the two germline ends. Germline CDR1 reads LGHDT; CDR2 reads YNNKEL (reference sequence). DNA of the CDR3: TGTGCCAGCAGCCAAGGCGCCATTCAAGAGACCCAGTACTTC. Amino acids: CASSQGAIQETQYF.

The chain couples TRBV3-1 (or the pseudogene TRBV3-2) to TRBJ2-1; 7 bases align to TRBD1. Germline CDR1 is LGHDT and CDR2 is YNNKEL (reference sequence). This CDR3 has 13 amino acids. The V segment lost 7 bases and the J segment 10 bases; nucleotides outside the gene matches: 10. For the CDR3, the DNA is TGTGCCAGCACCCTTGAAGGGGGCGGCGAGCAGTTCTTC. Translating it yields CASTLEGGGEQFF.

This clone has a single count. The chain links TRBV11-3 to TRBJ2-7; D is ambiguous. The CDR3 spans 13 residues. Germline V gives CDR1 SGHNT, CDR2 YENEEA. V dropped 5 bases and J dropped 9 bases, with 17 bases sitting between them. The CDR3 region is CASSDRTGRSQYV. CDR3 coding DNA: TGTGCCAGCAGCGATCGGACGGGCCGGTCGCAGTACGTC.

The chain links TRBV12-3 or TRBV12-4 to TRBJ1-5; D gene ambiguous. V was cut by 3 bases and J by 5 bases, with 8 bases left in between. The CDR3 spans 13 residues. CDR3 protein: CASSFLPHQPQHF. The CDR3 DNA is TGTGCCAGCAGTTTCTTACCGCATCAGCCCCAGCATTTT.

This clone has more than one count but fewer than ten. The chain uses TRBV7-2 and TRBJ2-7; possibly TRBD2 for D (6 bases). V lost 5 bases, J lost 2 bases, and 10 bases lay in between. The germline CDR1 and CDR2 sequences are SGHTA and FQGNSA. There are 13 residues in the CDR3. The CDR3 here is CASSLGTAYEQYV. DNA for the CDR3: TGTGCCAGCAGCCTCGGGACTGCCTACGAGCAGTACGTC.

The chain links TRBV28 to TRBJ1-1; D not certain. Germline assignment: CDR1 MDHEN and CDR2 SYDVKM. With 8 bases removed from V and 6 bases from J, the gap between germline ends came to 22 bases. The CDR3 totals 15 residues. The CDR3 DNA reads TGTGCCAGCCGTAAGGCGGGCAGGTCGATGGCTGAAGCTTTCTTT. It yields the protein CASRKAGRSMAEAFF.

The gene calls are TRBV10-3 and TRBJ1-2; D unclear. V dropped 0 bases and J dropped 5 bases, with 13 bases sitting between them. The CDR3 runs 15 residues. Germline V CDR1 and CDR2: ENHRY, SYGVKD. The CDR3 nucleotides read TGTGCCATCAGTGAGTCAACACGAGGAACTTATGGCTACACCTTC. This encodes CAISESTRGTYGYTF.

The V call is TRBV28, the J call TRBJ1-2; D might be TRBD1 (6 bases). Germline V gene lookup returns CDR1 MDHEN and CDR2 SYDVKM. With 5 bases removed from V and 12 bases from J, the gap between germline ends came to 16 bases. The CDR3 extends over 12 amino acids. CDR3: CASSPIQGSNTF. The CDR3 DNA reads TGTGCCAGCAGTCCAATACAGGGCAGCAACACCTTC.

The gene calls are TRBV7-3 and TRBJ2-3, with a tentative D call TRBD1 (6 bases). V dropped 1 base and J dropped 8 bases, with 7 bases sitting between them. CDR1 and CDR2 (germline): SGHTA, FQGTGA. This CDR3 contains 12 residues. The CDR3 DNA is TGTGCCAGCAGCTTAAAGGACAGTACGCAGTATTTT. Encoded protein: CASSLKDSTQYF.

The CDR3 protein is CASSESIDRGQGYTF. As DNA, the CDR3 is TGTGCCAGCAGTGAATCAATCGACAGGGGGCAAGGCTACACCTTC. The chain is built from TRBV25-1 and TRBJ1-2; 10 bases agree with TRBD1. Per germline, CDR1 MGHDK and CDR2 SYGVNS. V gave up 1 base and J gave up 8 bases; unmatched junction bases: 7. CDR3 length: 15 amino acids.

The V and J genes are TRBV18 and TRBJ2-5; the D gene could be TRBD1 or TRBD2 (5 bases each). Germline CDR1 is KGHSH and CDR2 is LQKENI. The V end was cut by 2 bases, the J end by 2 bases, with 9 bases between. This CDR3 comprises 14 residues. The CDR3 sequence: CASSPGTGQETQYF. Here the CDR3 DNA reads TGTGCCAGCTCACCAGGGACCGGACAAGAGACCCAGTACTTC.